This T cell receptor (beta chain) appears in the sequencing data of a study of cytomegalovirus exposure and HLA in healthy donors. This clone was detected only a few times. The PCR contained 60 Vbeta and 13 Jbeta primers. The protocol was immunoSEQ multiplex PCR, while the TCRdb copy is restricted to in-frame clones and leaves out a portion. Of 200,000 to 250,000 clones detected, 75% to 80% appear once; the ten largest clones hold around 1.8%. Germline V lookup: CDR1 SNHLY, CDR2 FYNNEI. J was trimmed by 9 bases and V by 5 bases; bases with no gene match: 9. The CDR3 consists of 13 residues. The sequencing input was PBMCs. This TCR came from a man between 18 and 35 years old in good health and CMV-seronegative. The chain couples TRBV2 to TRBJ1-1; 7 bases are shared with TRBD1. The CDR3 region is CASSQEGAGKAFF. CDR3 DNA sequence: TGTGCCAGCAGTCAAGAGGGGGCAGGGAAAGCTTTCTTT.